The 7 T cell receptor beta chains below come from one sample, sequenced in a study of post-analysis software for immune sequencing data. Study-wide findings and caveats: Patients had higher frequencies than controls of about five TRBV segments, including TRBV5-6, TRBV5-1 and TRBV20-1.

These receptors' targets are unknown. Unique molecular identifiers featured in each of the TCR beta cDNA libraries. One entry per CDR3 protein results from TCRdb running MiXCR on the PCR reads. The sample lists about 500,000 distinct CDR3 sequences; under 55% were seen once. Sequenced input: blood. Source of these receptors: a girl under 18 with multiple sclerosis.

The gene calls are TRBV4-1 and TRBJ2-7; 8 bases align to TRBD1. Per germline, CDR1 MGHRA and CDR2 YSYEKL. With V trimmed by 0 bases and J by 2 bases, 6 bases remained unmatched. The CDR3 is 16 residues long. The CDR3 protein is CASSQEGTGYAYEQYF. The CDR3 DNA sequence: TGCGCCAGCAGCCAAGAAGGGACAGGCTACGCCTACGAGCAGTACTTC.

This clonotype was recorded a few times. The V and J genes are TRBV29-1 and TRBJ1-2; tentative D call: TRBD1 (5 bases). The CDR3 is made up of 12 amino acids. CDR1 and CDR2 (germline): SQVTM, ANQGSEA. V was shortened by 3 bases and J by 8 bases, with 13 bases between the two germline ends. In DNA form, the CDR3 reads TGCAGCGTTGATGACAGCTCTAGGGGCTACACCTTC. Translation: CSVDDSSRGYTF.

CDR3 nucleotides: TGTGCCAGCAGCTTAACGGCCGGGACAGGGGGCAATGAGCAGTTCTTC. This encodes CASSLTAGTGGNEQFF. V is TRBV7-3 and J is TRBJ2-1; 11 nucleotides match TRBD1. CDR1 SGHTA and CDR2 FQGTGA come from the germline V gene. The CDR3 contains 16 residues. V was clipped by 0 bases and J by 6 bases; unmatched bases: 4.

CDR3 residues: CASTMGTEAFF. The CDR3 coding sequence is TGTGCCAGCACCATGGGCACTGAAGCTTTCTTT. The chain employs TRBV14 and TRBJ1-1; no clear D gene. The CDR3 spans 11 residues. In germline, CDR1 is SGHDN, CDR2 FVKESK. V was pared by 7 bases and J by 4 bases, with 7 bases between.

This rearrangement joins TRBV12-3 or TRBV12-4 to TRBJ2-1; D unclear. Trimming stripped 6 bases from V and 7 bases from J, with 10 bases between. CDR3 length: 12 amino acids. The CDR3 protein is CASSRSGNEQFF. CDR3 in DNA: TGTGCCAGCAGCAGGTCTGGGAATGAGCAGTTCTTC.

The genes are TRBV4-1 and TRBJ2-2; no definite D call. CDR3 length equals 16 residues. CDR1 is MGHRA, CDR2 YSYEKL, per germline. V lost 1 base and J 1 base, leaving 10 bases between the germline ends. The CDR3, as DNA: TGCGCCAGCAGCCAAGTTGGCGAGAGGAACACCGGGGAGCTGTTTTTT. This sequence encodes CASSQVGERNTGELFF.

This chain links TRBV20-1 with TRBJ1-6; D remains unclear. The CDR3 has 15 residues. Per germline, CDR1 DFQATT and CDR2 SNEGSKA (reference sequence). Trimming pared 0 bases from V and 8 bases from J, leaving 14 bases between. CDR3 nucleotide sequence: TGCAGTGCTAGAGAAAGATTGGGCCCTCATTCACCCCTCCACTTT. Encoded protein: CSARERLGPHSPLHF.